These 5 T cell receptor beta chains were all obtained from the same sample, sequenced in a study of CD8 T cells in Susac syndrome. RNA, at about 0.45 to 1 ug, was reverse transcribed with random hexamers. TCRdb passed the immunoSEQ multiplex PCR reads through MiXCR, listing each CDR3 protein once. The sample has roughly 110,000 distinct CDR3 sequences, 80% to 95% seen once. The sample consisted of CD4+ T cells from PBMCs. The receptors originated from a human donor in good health.

V usage is TRBV20-1 and J usage is TRBJ1-1; TRBD1 is a possible D gene (5 bases). This CDR3 spans 13 amino acids. Looked up from germline, CDR1 is DFQATT and CDR2 is SNEGSKA (reference sequence). V was pared by 4 bases and J by 1 base, with 10 bases between. CDR3 DNA sequence: TGCAGTGCTATGGGGCCGACGAACACTGAAGCTTTCTTT. It codes for CSAMGPTNTEAFF.

The chain combines TRBV7-2 with TRBJ2-2; TRBD1 or TRBD2 may be the D gene (5 bases each). Trimming pared 3 bases from V and 3 bases from J, leaving 20 bases between. The CDR3 spans 18 residues. The germline gives CDR1 SGHTA, CDR2 FQGNSA. CDR3 DNA: TGTGCCAGCAGCTTCGCACCGTCTTTGGGGACCTACACCGGGGAGCTGTTTTTT. Protein sequence: CASSFAPSLGTYTGELFF.

This chain joins TRBV20-1 and TRBJ2-2, with 8 positions matching TRBD2. The germline V gene has CDR1 DFQATT and CDR2 SNEGSKA (reference sequence). J was trimmed by 5 bases and V by 6 bases; bases with no gene match: 5. The CDR3 sequence is 13 residues long. The CDR3 region has the DNA TGCAGTGCCGGGGGGGGCCCGACCGGGGAGCTGTTTTTT. This translates into CSAGGGPTGELFF.

The rearrangement uses TRBV7-2 and TRBJ2-7, with 10 bases lining up with TRBD2. This CDR3 region has 16 residues. Trimming removed 5 bases from V and 4 bases from J; junction bases left unmatched: 11. Germline CDR1 is SGHTA and CDR2 is FQGNSA. In DNA, the CDR3 is TGTGCCAGCAGCCCCCTTGGGGGGACTAGCGAGTACGAGCAGTACTTC. This encodes CASSPLGGTSEYEQYF.

J is TRBJ2-3 and V is TRBV7-2, with D possibly matching TRBD2 (6 bases). The germline V gene has CDR1 SGHTA and CDR2 FQGNSA. Trimming pared 3 bases from V and 4 bases from J, leaving 11 bases between. The CDR3 spans 14 residues. The CDR3 protein is CASSFASEADTQYF. For the CDR3, the DNA is TGTGCCAGCAGCTTTGCTAGCGAGGCAGATACGCAGTATTTT.